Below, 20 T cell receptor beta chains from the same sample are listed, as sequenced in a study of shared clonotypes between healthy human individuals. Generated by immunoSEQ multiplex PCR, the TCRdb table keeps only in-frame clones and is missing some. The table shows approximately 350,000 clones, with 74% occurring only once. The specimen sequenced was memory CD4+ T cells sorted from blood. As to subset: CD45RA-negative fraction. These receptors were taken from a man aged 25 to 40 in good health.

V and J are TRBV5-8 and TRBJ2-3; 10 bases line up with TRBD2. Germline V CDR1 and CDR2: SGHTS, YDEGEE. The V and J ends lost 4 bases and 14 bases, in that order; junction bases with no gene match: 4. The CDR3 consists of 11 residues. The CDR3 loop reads CASSRTSGVYF. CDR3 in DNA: TGTGCCAGCAGCCGAACTAGCGGGGTGTATTTT.

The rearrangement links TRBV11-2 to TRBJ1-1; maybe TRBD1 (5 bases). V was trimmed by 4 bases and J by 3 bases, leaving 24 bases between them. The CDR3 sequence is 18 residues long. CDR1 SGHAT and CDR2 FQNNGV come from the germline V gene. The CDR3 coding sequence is TGTGCCAGCAGCTCTCAAAGGGGTAGTTTGGTCCAGGACACTGAAGCTTTCTTT. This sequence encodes CASSSQRGSLVQDTEAFF. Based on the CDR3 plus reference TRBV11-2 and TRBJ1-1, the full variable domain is EAGVAQSPRYKIIEKRQSVAFWCNPISGHATLYWYQQILGQGPKLLIQFQNNGVVDDSQLPKDRFSAERLKGVDSTLKIQPAKLEDSAVYLCASSSQRGSLVQDTEAFFGQGTRLTVV.

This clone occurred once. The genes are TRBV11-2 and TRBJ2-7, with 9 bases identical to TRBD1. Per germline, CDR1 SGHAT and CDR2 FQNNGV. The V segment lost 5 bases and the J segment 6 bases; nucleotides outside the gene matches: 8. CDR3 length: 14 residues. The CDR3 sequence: CASSPGTGFGEQYF. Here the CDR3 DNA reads TGTGCCAGCAGCCCGGGGACAGGGTTCGGCGAGCAGTACTTC.

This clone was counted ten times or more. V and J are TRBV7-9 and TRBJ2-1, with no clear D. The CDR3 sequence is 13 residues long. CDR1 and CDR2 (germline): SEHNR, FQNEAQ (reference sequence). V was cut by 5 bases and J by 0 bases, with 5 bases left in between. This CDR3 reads CASSANSYNEQFF. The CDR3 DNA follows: TGTGCCAGCAGCGCTAACTCCTACAATGAGCAGTTCTTC.

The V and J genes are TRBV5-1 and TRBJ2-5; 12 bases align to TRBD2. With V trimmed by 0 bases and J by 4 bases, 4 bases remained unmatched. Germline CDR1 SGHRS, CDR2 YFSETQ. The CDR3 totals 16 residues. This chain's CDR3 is CASSLALAGGGETQYF. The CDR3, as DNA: TGCGCCAGCAGCTTGGCACTAGCGGGAGGTGGAGAGACCCAGTACTTC.

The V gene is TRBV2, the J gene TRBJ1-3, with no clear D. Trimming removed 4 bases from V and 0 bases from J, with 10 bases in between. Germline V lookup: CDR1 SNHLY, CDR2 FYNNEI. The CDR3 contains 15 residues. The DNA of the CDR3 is TGTGCCAGCAGTGGCAGTCGGAGCTCTGGAAACACCATATATTTT. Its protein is CASSGSRSSGNTIYF.

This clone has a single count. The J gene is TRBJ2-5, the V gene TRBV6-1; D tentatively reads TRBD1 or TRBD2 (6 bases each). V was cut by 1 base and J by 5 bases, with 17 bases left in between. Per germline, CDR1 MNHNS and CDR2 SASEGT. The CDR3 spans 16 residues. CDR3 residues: CASSEEWRAGAETQYF. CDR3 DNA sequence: TGTGCCAGCAGTGAAGAGTGGAGGGCAGGGGCGGAGACCCAGTACTTC.

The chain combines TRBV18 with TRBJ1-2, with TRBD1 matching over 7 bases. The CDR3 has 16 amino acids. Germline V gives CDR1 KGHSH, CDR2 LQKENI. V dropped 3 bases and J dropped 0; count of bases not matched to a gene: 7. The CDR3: CASSPLDRRSNYGYTF. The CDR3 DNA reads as TGTGCCAGCTCACCCTTGGACAGGCGATCTAACTATGGCTACACCTTC. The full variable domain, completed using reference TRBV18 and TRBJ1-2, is NAGVMQNPRHLVRRRGQEARLRCSPMKGHSHVYWYRQLPEEGLKFMVYLQKENIIDESGMPKERFSAEFPKEGPSILRIQQVVRGDSAAYFCASSPLDRRSNYGYTFGSGTRLTVV.

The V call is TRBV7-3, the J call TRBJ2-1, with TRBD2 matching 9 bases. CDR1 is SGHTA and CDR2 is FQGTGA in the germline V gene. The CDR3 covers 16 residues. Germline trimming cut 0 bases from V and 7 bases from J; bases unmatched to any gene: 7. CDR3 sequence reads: CASSLTVGTSWNEQFF. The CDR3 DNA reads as TGTGCCAGCAGCTTAACGGTCGGGACTAGCTGGAATGAGCAGTTCTTC.

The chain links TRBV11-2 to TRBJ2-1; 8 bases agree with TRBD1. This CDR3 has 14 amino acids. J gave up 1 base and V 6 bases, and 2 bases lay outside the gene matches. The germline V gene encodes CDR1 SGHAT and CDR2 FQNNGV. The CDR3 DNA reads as TGTGCCAGCAGGGGGACAGGATCCTACAATGAGCAGTTCTTC. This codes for CASRGTGSYNEQFF.

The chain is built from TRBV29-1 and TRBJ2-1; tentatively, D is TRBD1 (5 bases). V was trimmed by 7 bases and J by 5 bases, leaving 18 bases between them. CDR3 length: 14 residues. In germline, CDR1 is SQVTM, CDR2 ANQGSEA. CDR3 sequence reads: CSGWAQGSDNEQFF. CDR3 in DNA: TGCAGCGGGTGGGCGCAGGGATCGGACAATGAGCAGTTCTTC.

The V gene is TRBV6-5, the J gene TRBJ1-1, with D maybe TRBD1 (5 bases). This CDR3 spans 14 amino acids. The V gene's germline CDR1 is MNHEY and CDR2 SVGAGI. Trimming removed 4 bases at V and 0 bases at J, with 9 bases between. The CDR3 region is CASSSAGLNTEAFF. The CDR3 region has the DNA TGTGCCAGCAGTTCGGCAGGGTTGAACACTGAAGCTTTCTTT.

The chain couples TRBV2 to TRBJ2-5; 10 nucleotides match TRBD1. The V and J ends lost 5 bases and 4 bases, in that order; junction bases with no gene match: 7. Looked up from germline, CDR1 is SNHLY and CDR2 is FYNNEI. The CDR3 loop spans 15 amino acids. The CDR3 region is CASSSTGGRRETQYF. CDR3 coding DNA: TGTGCCAGCAGTTCGACAGGGGGCCGGAGAGAGACCCAGTACTTC.

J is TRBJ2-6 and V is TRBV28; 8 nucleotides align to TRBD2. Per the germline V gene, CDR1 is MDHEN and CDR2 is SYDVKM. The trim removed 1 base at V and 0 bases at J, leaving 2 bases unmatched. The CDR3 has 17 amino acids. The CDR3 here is CASSLLAGISGANVLTF. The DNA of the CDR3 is TGTGCCAGCAGTTTATTAGCGGGAATCTCTGGGGCCAACGTCCTGACTTTC.

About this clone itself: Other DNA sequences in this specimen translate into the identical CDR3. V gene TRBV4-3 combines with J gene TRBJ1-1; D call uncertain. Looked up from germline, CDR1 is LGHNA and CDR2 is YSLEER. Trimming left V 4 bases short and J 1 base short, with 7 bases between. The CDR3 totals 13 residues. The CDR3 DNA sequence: TGCGCCAGCAGCCGAGATAGGAACACTGAAGCTTTCTTT. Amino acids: CASSRDRNTEAFF.

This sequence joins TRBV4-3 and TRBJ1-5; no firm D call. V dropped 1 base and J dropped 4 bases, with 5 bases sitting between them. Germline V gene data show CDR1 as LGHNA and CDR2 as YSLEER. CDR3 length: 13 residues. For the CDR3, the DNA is TGCGCCAGCAGCCAAGTGTTGAATCAGCCCCAGCATTTT. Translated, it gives CASSQVLNQPQHF.

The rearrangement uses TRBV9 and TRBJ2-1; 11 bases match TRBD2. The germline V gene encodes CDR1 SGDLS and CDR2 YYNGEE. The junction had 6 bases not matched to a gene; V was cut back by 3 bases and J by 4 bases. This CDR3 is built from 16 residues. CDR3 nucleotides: TGTGCCAGCAGCGGATCCGGGACTAGCGGATACAATGAGCAGTTCTTC. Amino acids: CASSGSGTSGYNEQFF.

The DNA for the CDR3 is TGTGCCAGCAGCGGGGGTCCCTACGAGCAGTACTTC. Amino acids: CASSGGPYEQYF. V and J are TRBV6-5 and TRBJ2-7; a possible D gene is TRBD2 (6 bases). The CDR3 is made up of 12 amino acids. V lost 6 bases and J lost 2, with 8 bases in between. Germline assignment: CDR1 MNHEY and CDR2 SVGAGI.

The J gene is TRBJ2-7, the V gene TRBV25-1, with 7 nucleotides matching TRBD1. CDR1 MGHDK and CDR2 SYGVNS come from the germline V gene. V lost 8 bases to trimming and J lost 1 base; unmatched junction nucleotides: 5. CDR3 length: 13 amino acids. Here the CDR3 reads CASQGTASYEQYF. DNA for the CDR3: TGTGCCAGCCAGGGGACAGCGTCCTACGAGCAGTACTTC.

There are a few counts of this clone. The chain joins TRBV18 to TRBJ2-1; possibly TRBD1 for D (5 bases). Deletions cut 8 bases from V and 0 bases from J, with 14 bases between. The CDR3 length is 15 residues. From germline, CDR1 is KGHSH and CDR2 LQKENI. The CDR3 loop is CASVQARSSYNEQFF. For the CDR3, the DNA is TGTGCCAGCGTACAGGCCCGTAGCTCCTACAATGAGCAGTTCTTC.